The rows below give T cell receptor beta chains drawn from one sample of a study of control samples from healthy donors and cancer patients. Produced via immunoSEQ multiplex PCR; TCRdb's table is partial and in-frame only. The data contain more than 85,000 clones, roughly nine tenths of them singletons. Sequenced: blood. Receptor source: a human donor in good health. The donor label of this sample is uncertain. Both conserved end residues are part of each CDR3. D genes are given only for firm matches. Clone size is stated in some rows and not others, as once, few, many or a class when expanded.

cdr3_aa: CATSRVQGSTKLFF
cdr3_nt: TGTGCCACCAGCAGAGTGCAGGGTTCGACAAAACTGTTTTTT
clone_size: .
v_call: TRBV15
j_call: TRBJ1-4
d_call: .

cdr3_aa: CASSEPISFEYF
cdr3_nt: TGTGCCAGCAGTGAACCAATTTCCTTTGAGTACTTC
clone_size: few
v_call: TRBV2
j_call: TRBJ2-7
d_call: .

cdr3_aa: CASSPPKRGGSSTDTQYF
cdr3_nt: TGTGCCAGCTCACCACCGAAGCGGGGGGGATCTAGCACAGATACGCAGTATTTT
clone_size: .
v_call: TRBV18
j_call: TRBJ2-3
d_call: TRBD2

cdr3_aa: CAAKGSSYNEQFF
cdr3_nt: TGCGCCGCCAAAGGGAGCTCCTACAATGAGCAGTTCTTC
clone_size: .
v_call: TRBV10-2
j_call: TRBJ2-1
d_call: .

cdr3_aa: CASSQTLDSKETQYF
cdr3_nt: TGTGCCAGCAGCCAGACACTGGACTCGAAAGAGACCCAGTACTTC
clone_size: .
v_call: TRBV3-1/TRBV3-2
j_call: TRBJ2-5
d_call: .

cdr3_aa: CASSLNPGISSGYTF
cdr3_nt: TGTGCCAGCAGCTTAAATCCGGGGATTTCGTCTGGCTACACCTTC
clone_size: once
v_call: TRBV7-3
j_call: TRBJ1-2
d_call: .

cdr3_aa: CASSEVGQALNTEAFF
cdr3_nt: TGTGCCAGCAGTGAAGTGGGGCAGGCGCTGAACACTGAAGCTTTCTTT
clone_size: few
v_call: TRBV6-1
j_call: TRBJ1-1
d_call: .

cdr3_aa: CASSYSKRTNTGELFF
cdr3_nt: TGTGCCAGCAGTTACTCGAAAAGAACGAACACCGGGGAGCTGTTTTTT
clone_size: .
v_call: TRBV6-5
j_call: TRBJ2-2
d_call: .

cdr3_aa: CASSLASGPMNEQYF
cdr3_nt: TGTGCCAGCAGCTTGGCTAGCGGCCCGATGAACGAGCAGTACTTC
clone_size: .
v_call: TRBV5-5
j_call: TRBJ2-7
d_call: TRBD2

cdr3_aa: CASSEAWGTEAFF
cdr3_nt: TGTGCCAGTAGTGAAGCTTGGGGCACTGAAGCTTTCTTT
clone_size: .
v_call: TRBV19
j_call: TRBJ1-1
d_call: .

cdr3_aa: CASRTDTQYF
cdr3_nt: TGTGCCAGCAGGACGGATACGCAGTATTTT
clone_size: once
v_call: TRBV6-5
j_call: TRBJ2-3
d_call: .

cdr3_aa: CASGLDGGVNEKLFF
cdr3_nt: TGCGCCAGCGGACTCGACGGGGGCGTAAATGAAAAACTGTTTTTT
clone_size: .
v_call: TRBV5-1
j_call: TRBJ1-4
d_call: .

cdr3_aa: CASSQTGLTEAFF
cdr3_nt: TGTGCCAGCAGCCAGACCGGGCTTACTGAAGCTTTCTTT
clone_size: .
v_call: TRBV3-1/TRBV3-2
j_call: TRBJ1-1
d_call: .

cdr3_aa: CASSLSGTGGTNEKLFF
cdr3_nt: TGTGCCAGCAGCTTATCCGGGACAGGGGGAACTAATGAAAAACTGTTTTTT
clone_size: .
v_call: TRBV7-6
j_call: TRBJ1-4
d_call: TRBD1

cdr3_aa: CASKLGAGVYNEQFF
cdr3_nt: TGTGCCAGCAAATTAGGGGCAGGGGTCTACAATGAGCAGTTCTTC
clone_size: .
v_call: TRBV6-6
j_call: TRBJ2-1
d_call: .

cdr3_aa: CASSFEGRTEAFF
cdr3_nt: TGCGCCAGCAGCTTCGAAGGGCGGACTGAAGCTTTCTTT
clone_size: .
v_call: TRBV5-1
j_call: TRBJ1-1
d_call: .

cdr3_aa: CASSFTLRGRGGNEKLFF
cdr3_nt: TGTGCCAGCAGTTTTACACTCCGAGGCAGGGGCGGTAATGAAAAACTGTTTTTT
clone_size: .
v_call: TRBV28
j_call: TRBJ1-4
d_call: .

cdr3_aa: CASSESMNTEAFF
cdr3_nt: TGCGCCAGCAGTGAGTCGATGAACACTGAAGCTTTCTTT
clone_size: .
v_call: TRBV10-1
j_call: TRBJ1-1
d_call: .

cdr3_aa: CASSRDRESQPQHF
cdr3_nt: TGTGCCAGCAGCCGGGACAGGGAGTCTCAGCCCCAGCATTTT
clone_size: .
v_call: TRBV3-1/TRBV3-2
j_call: TRBJ1-5
d_call: TRBD1

cdr3_aa: CASSFSLAGGVDYNEQFF
cdr3_nt: TGTGCCAGCAGCTTTAGCCTAGCGGGGGGCGTCGACTACAATGAGCAGTTCTTC
clone_size: .
v_call: TRBV13
j_call: TRBJ2-1
d_call: TRBD2

cdr3_aa: CASTPLPDTQYF
cdr3_nt: TGTGCCAGCACCCCTCTCCCAGATACGCAGTATTTT
clone_size: .
v_call: TRBV12-3/TRBV12-4
j_call: TRBJ2-3
d_call: .

cdr3_aa: CASSWGVAEAFF
cdr3_nt: TGTGCCAGCAGCTGGGGCGTCGCTGAAGCTTTCTTT
clone_size: .
v_call: TRBV11-1
j_call: TRBJ1-1
d_call: .

cdr3_aa: CASSFGSGRVEKLFF
cdr3_nt: TGCGCCAGCAGCTTTGGTTCGGGACGAGTTGAAAAACTGTTTTTT
clone_size: .
v_call: TRBV5-1
j_call: TRBJ1-4
d_call: .

cdr3_aa: CASSYDTGPQETQYF
cdr3_nt: TGTGCCAGCTCCTACGATACAGGGCCCCAAGAGACCCAGTACTTC
clone_size: .
v_call: TRBV5-6
j_call: TRBJ2-5
d_call: .

cdr3_aa: CASRKGLNTGELFF
cdr3_nt: TGTGCCAGTAGGAAGGGACTTAACACCGGGGAGCTGTTTTTT
clone_size: .
v_call: TRBV19
j_call: TRBJ2-2
d_call: .

cdr3_aa: CASSLGTSYNEQFF
cdr3_nt: TGTGCCAGCAGTTTGGGGACTTCCTACAATGAGCAGTTCTTC
clone_size: .
v_call: TRBV27
j_call: TRBJ2-1
d_call: .

cdr3_aa: CASSLALAPASEAFF
cdr3_nt: TGTGCCAGCAGCTTGGCATTGGCCCCCGCGAGTGAAGCTTTCTTT
clone_size: .
v_call: TRBV5-6
j_call: TRBJ1-1
d_call: .

cdr3_aa: CASSGETGNQPQHF
cdr3_nt: TGTGCCAGTAGTGGGGAGACAGGCAATCAGCCCCAGCATTTT
clone_size: once
v_call: TRBV19
j_call: TRBJ1-5
d_call: .

cdr3_aa: CASSLRQGNEKLFF
cdr3_nt: TGCGCCAGCAGCTTAAGACAGGGTAATGAAAAACTGTTTTTT
clone_size: .
v_call: TRBV5-1
j_call: TRBJ1-4
d_call: TRBD1

cdr3_aa: CASSNTGIGGYTF
cdr3_nt: TGTGCCAGTAGTAACACAGGGATCGGTGGCTACACCTTC
clone_size: once
v_call: TRBV19
j_call: TRBJ1-2
d_call: .

cdr3_aa: CASSLYRIERLGELFF
cdr3_nt: TGTGCCAGCAGTTTATATCGGATCGAAAGGCTCGGGGAGCTGTTTTTT
clone_size: .
v_call: TRBV28
j_call: TRBJ2-2
d_call: .

cdr3_aa: CASSLERPGDYGYTF
cdr3_nt: TGCGCCAGCAGCTTGGAACGTCCGGGTGACTATGGCTACACCTTC
clone_size: .
v_call: TRBV5-1
j_call: TRBJ1-2
d_call: .

cdr3_aa: CASSVGQGKETQYF
cdr3_nt: TGTGCCAGTAGTGTTGGACAGGGAAAGGAGACCCAGTACTTC
clone_size: .
v_call: TRBV19
j_call: TRBJ2-5
d_call: TRBD1

cdr3_aa: CASGQAGGRTEAFF
cdr3_nt: TGTGCCAGTGGCCAGGCAGGGGGGCGGACTGAAGCTTTCTTT
clone_size: .
v_call: TRBV19
j_call: TRBJ1-1
d_call: TRBD1

cdr3_aa: CASNPTGGAEAFF
cdr3_nt: TGTGCCAGCAACCCCACAGGAGGCGCTGAAGCTTTCTTT
clone_size: .
v_call: TRBV9
j_call: TRBJ1-1
d_call: .

cdr3_aa: CASSGSSGDPAYNEQFF
cdr3_nt: TGCGCCAGCAGTGGTAGTAGCGGGGATCCCGCCTACAATGAGCAGTTCTTC
clone_size: once
v_call: TRBV10-2
j_call: TRBJ2-1
d_call: TRBD2

cdr3_aa: CASSPGLTAANEKLFF
cdr3_nt: TGTGCCAGCAGTCCCGGTTTAACCGCAGCTAATGAAAAACTGTTTTTT
clone_size: .
v_call: TRBV28
j_call: TRBJ1-4
d_call: .

cdr3_aa: CASSLDRVSNQPQHF
cdr3_nt: TGTGCCAGCAGCCTTGACAGGGTTAGCAATCAGCCCCAGCATTTT
clone_size: .
v_call: TRBV7-2
j_call: TRBJ1-5
d_call: TRBD1

cdr3_aa: CASSYLGTGLSEQYF
cdr3_nt: TGTGCCAGCAGTTACTTGGGGACAGGTCTGAGCGAGCAGTACTTC
clone_size: .
v_call: TRBV6-2/TRBV6-3
j_call: TRBJ2-7
d_call: TRBD1

cdr3_aa: CASSFLYEQYF
cdr3_nt: TGCGCCAGCAGCTTTCTTTACGAGCAGTACTTC
clone_size: once
v_call: TRBV5-1
j_call: TRBJ2-7
d_call: .

cdr3_aa: CARLVGLGANVLTF
cdr3_nt: TGTGCCAGACTCGTGGGGCTTGGGGCCAACGTCCTGACTTTC
clone_size: once
v_call: TRBV25-1
j_call: TRBJ2-6
d_call: .

cdr3_aa: CASRDKQGFVTEAFF
cdr3_nt: TGTGCCAGCAGAGACAAACAGGGGTTCGTCACTGAAGCTTTCTTT
clone_size: .
v_call: TRBV27
j_call: TRBJ1-1
d_call: TRBD1

cdr3_aa: CASSPGGGSYNEQFF
cdr3_nt: TGCGCCAGCTCCCCAGGGGGGGGCTCCTACAATGAGCAGTTCTTC
clone_size: .
v_call: TRBV5-1
j_call: TRBJ2-1
d_call: .